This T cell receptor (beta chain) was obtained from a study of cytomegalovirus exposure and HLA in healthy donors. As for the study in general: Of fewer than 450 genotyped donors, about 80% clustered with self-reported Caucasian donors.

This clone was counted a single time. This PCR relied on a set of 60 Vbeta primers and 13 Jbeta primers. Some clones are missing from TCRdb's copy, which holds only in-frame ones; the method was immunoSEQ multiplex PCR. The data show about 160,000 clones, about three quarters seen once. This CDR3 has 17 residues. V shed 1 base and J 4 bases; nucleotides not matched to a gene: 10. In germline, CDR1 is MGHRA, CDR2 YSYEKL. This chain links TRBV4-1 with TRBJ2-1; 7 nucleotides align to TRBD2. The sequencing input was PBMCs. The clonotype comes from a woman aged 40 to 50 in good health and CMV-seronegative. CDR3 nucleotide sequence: TGCGCCAGCAGCCAAGGTCCCCTACGGGGGGAGTACAATGAGCAGTTCTTC. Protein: CASSQGPLRGEYNEQFF.